This T cell receptor (beta chain) was profiled in a study of blood T cell repertoires in COVID-19. The wider study: Samples representing acute and convalescent COVID-19 were sourced from the United States, Italy and Spain. The analysed material was cDNA or gDNA that came from T cells, B-cell-depleted T cells, or PBMCs.

Trimming took 2 bases from V and 4 from J; bases not matched to a gene: 6. From germline, CDR1 is SEHNR and CDR2 FQNEAQ (reference sequence). The CDR3 length is 16 residues. As handled by the study authors: Amplification with reference gene primers provided the estimates of nucleated cell counts. Produced via immunoSEQ multiplex PCR; TCRdb's table is partial and in-frame only. That table gives V, J and clone size, and the DNA gave D and trimming. The data hold some 150,000 clones, with about 86% observed a single time. Material: peripheral blood. This TCR came from a woman aged 60-75 years with acute or convalescent COVID-19. The gene calls are TRBV7-9 and TRBJ2-2, with 8 bases that match TRBD1. In nucleotides, the CDR3 is TGTGCCAGCAGCTTAATTTCAGGGGGCATCACCGGGGAGCTGTTTTTT. Translating gives CASSLISGGITGELFF.